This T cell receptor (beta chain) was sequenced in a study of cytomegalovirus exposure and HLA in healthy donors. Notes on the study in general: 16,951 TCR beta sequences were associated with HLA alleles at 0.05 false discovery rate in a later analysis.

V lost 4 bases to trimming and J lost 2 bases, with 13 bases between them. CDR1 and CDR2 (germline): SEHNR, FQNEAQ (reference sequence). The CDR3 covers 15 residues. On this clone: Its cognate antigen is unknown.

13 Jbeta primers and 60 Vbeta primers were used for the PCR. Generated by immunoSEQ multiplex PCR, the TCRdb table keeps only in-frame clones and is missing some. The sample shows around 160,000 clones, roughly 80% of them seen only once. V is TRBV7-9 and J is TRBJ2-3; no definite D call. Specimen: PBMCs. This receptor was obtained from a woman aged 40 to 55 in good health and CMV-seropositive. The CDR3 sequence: CASSSPLRNTDTQYF. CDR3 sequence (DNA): TGTGCCAGCAGCTCCCCCCTGAGGAACACAGATACGCAGTATTTT.